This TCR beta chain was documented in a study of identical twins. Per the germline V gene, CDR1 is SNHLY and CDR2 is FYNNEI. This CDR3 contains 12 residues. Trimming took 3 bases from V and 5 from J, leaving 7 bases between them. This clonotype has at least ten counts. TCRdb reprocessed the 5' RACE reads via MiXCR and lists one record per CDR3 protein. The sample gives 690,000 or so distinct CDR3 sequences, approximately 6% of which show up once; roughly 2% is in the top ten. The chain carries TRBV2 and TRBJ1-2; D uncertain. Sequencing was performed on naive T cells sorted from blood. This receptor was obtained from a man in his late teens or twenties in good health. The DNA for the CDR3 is TGTGCCAGCAGTGAGGGCATGTATGGCTACACCTTC. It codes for CASSEGMYGYTF.